The 9 T cell receptor beta chains below come from one sample, sequenced in a study of cytomegalovirus exposure and HLA in healthy donors (dated by TCRdb to 2017 to 2019). Receptor libraries were prepared by the immunoSEQ multiplex PCR assay. A mixture of 60 forward primers for TCR Vbeta segments and 13 reverse primers for TCR Jbeta segments was used in the multiplex PCR. In its TCRdb copy, this immuneACCESS table keeps in-frame sequences only and misses some clones. Where compared with another copy, unresolved V genes explain less than half of these, and the others have no known cause. This sample lists around 83,000 clones; roughly 73% were detected once. The ten largest clones take up about 4.5% of the sample. The sequenced sample consisted of PBMCs. The source of these receptors is a male donor in good health and CMV-seropositive.

This clone was observed a handful of times. This sequence joins TRBV9 and TRBJ2-1; no clear D gene. CDR1 is SGDLS, CDR2 YYNGEE, per germline. The CDR3 has 14 residues. The V end was cut by 0 bases, the J end by 4 bases, with 8 bases between. The CDR3 DNA sequence: TGTGCCAGCAGCGTAGAACTCCTGTACAATGAGCAGTTCTTC. Its translation: CASSVELLYNEQFF.

A few counts support this clone. Other DNA sequences within the sample encode an identical CDR3. The V and J genes are TRBV6-5 and TRBJ1-2, with D unclear. V dropped 2 bases and J dropped 10 bases, with 14 bases sitting between them. The CDR3 is 13 residues long. Germline values: CDR1 MNHEY, CDR2 SVGAGI. The DNA for the CDR3 is TGTGCCAGCAGTTACGGAGGCCCCGGTGACTACACCTTC. Protein sequence: CASSYGGPGDYTF.

This clone was seen a single time. The chain has TRBV7-8 and TRBJ2-2, with a possible D match to TRBD2 (6 bases). The V end lost 1 base, the J end lost 1 base, and 7 bases lay between the germline ends. The CDR3 totals 15 residues. Germline lookup yields CDR1 SGHVS and CDR2 FQNEAQ. DNA of the CDR3: TGTGCCAGCAGCTTAGTCGGGGGGAACACCGGGGAGCTGTTTTTT. It yields the protein CASSLVGGNTGELFF.

The rearrangement links TRBV7-8 to TRBJ1-4; D might be TRBD1 (6 bases). The germline V and J ends were trimmed by 4 bases and 10 bases, with 25 bases remaining between them. Germline-derived CDR1 and CDR2 are SGHVS and FQNEAQ. The CDR3 runs to 17 residues. CDR3 sequence reads: CASSSGVQGGSEGKLFF. The CDR3 nucleotides read TGTGCCAGCAGCTCTGGCGTACAGGGAGGGTCGGAGGGAAAACTGTTTTTT.

V and J are TRBV9 and TRBJ1-2, with TRBD1 matching over 7 bases. This CDR3 is built from 18 residues. The V and J ends lost 0 bases and 0 bases, in that order; junction bases with no gene match: 11. Germline CDR1 reads SGDLS; CDR2 reads YYNGEE. The CDR3 region has the DNA TGTGCCAGCAGCGTAGGCGTAGGGGGACAGAGATCTAACTATGGCTACACCTTC. Amino acids: CASSVGVGGQRSNYGYTF.

This chain connects TRBV7-8 to TRBJ1-5; 7 bases line up with TRBD1. V shed 7 bases and J 0 bases; nucleotides not matched to a gene: 6. The CDR3 extends over 15 amino acids. Germline V gives CDR1 SGHVS, CDR2 FQNEAQ. This CDR3 is CASTPYRGSNQPQHF. The CDR3, as DNA: TGTGCCAGCACCCCATACAGGGGTAGCAATCAGCCCCAGCATTTT.

V is TRBV5-4 and J is TRBJ2-1, with D possibly being TRBD2 (6 bases). The germline V and J ends were trimmed by 2 bases and 5 bases, with 14 bases remaining between them. The germline gives CDR1 SGHNT, CDR2 YYREEE (reference sequence). The CDR3 is 15 amino acids. Here the CDR3 DNA reads TGTGCCAGCAGCTTAGGCGGGGCCACTCACAATGAGCAGTTCTTC. It is translated as CASSLGGATHNEQFF.

The genes are TRBV14 and TRBJ2-1; D is possibly TRBD2 (5 bases). Germline V gives CDR1 SGHDN, CDR2 FVKESK. CDR3 length equals 16 residues. V was clipped by 1 base and J by 6 bases, with 16 bases between them. This CDR3 is CASSQGASHHFNEQFF. The CDR3 DNA reads as TGTGCCAGCAGCCAAGGTGCTAGCCATCATTTCAATGAGCAGTTCTTC.

The rearrangement links TRBV7-9 to TRBJ2-7; TRBD1 agrees at 9 bases. V lost 4 bases, J lost 5 bases, and 9 bases stayed unmatched. The CDR3 is made up of 15 amino acids. The V gene's germline CDR1 is SEHNR and CDR2 FQNEAQ (reference sequence). The CDR3 bases are TGTGCCAGCAGCTGGATCGACAGGGGGTACGACGAGCAGTACTTC. Amino acid sequence: CASSWIDRGYDEQYF.